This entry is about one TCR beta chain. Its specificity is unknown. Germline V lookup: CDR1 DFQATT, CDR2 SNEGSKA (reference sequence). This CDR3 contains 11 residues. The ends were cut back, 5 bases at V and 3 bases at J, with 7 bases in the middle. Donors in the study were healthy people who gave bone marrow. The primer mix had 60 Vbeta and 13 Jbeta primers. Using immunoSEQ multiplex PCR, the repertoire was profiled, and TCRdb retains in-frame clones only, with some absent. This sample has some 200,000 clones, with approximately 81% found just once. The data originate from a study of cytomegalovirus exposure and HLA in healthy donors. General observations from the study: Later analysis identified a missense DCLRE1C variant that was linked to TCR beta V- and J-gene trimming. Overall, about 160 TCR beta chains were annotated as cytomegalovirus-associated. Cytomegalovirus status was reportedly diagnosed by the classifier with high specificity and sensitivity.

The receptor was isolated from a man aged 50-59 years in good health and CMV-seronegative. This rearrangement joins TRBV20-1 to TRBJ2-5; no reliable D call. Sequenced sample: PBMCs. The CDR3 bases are TGCAGTGCTCCCCGGGAAGAGACCCAGTACTTC. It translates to CSAPREETQYF.